Shown below are 19 T cell receptor beta chains from a single sample sequenced in a study of radiation and T cells in renal cell carcinoma. Time point defined: blood 4 weeks post-SBRT, at nephrectomy. Treatment specified: 15 Gy SBRT to primary tumor, nephrectomy 4 weeks later. Repertoires were generated with immunoSEQ multiplex PCR, while TCRdb's copy carries only in-frame clones and drops some. The table includes about 86,000 clones, 85% detected once. The material was blood, obtained from a patient whose treatment included radiotherapy and nephrectomy. All receptors come from a middle-aged man with renal cell carcinoma.

The chain has TRBV5-1 and TRBJ2-7; D tentatively reads TRBD1 or TRBD2 (5 bases each). The germline CDR1 and CDR2 sequences are SGHRS and YFSETQ. The CDR3 contains 15 residues. Trimming shortened V by 0 bases and J by 2 bases, and 12 bases separated the two germline ends. The CDR3 sequence is CASSLAPEGTYEQYF. The CDR3 nucleotides read TGCGCCAGCAGCTTGGCCCCCGAGGGGACCTACGAGCAGTACTTC.

The rearrangement joins TRBV4-1 to TRBJ1-1; D is ambiguous. CDR1 is MGHRA, CDR2 YSYEKL, per germline. With 7 bases removed from V and 3 bases from J, the gap between germline ends came to 12 bases. CDR3 size: 13 residues. The CDR3 DNA follows: TGCGCCAGCACATCCCGTCGCGACACTGAAGCTTTCTTT. It translates to CASTSRRDTEAFF.

The chain links TRBV29-1 to TRBJ2-2, with 10 bases aligning to TRBD1. V lost 2 bases, J lost 7 bases, and 7 bases stayed unmatched. Germline V CDR1 and CDR2: SQVTM, ANQGSEA. The length of the CDR3 is 15 residues. CDR3: CSVESGTGVFGELFF. The DNA of the CDR3 is TGCAGCGTTGAATCCGGGACAGGGGTCTTCGGGGAGCTGTTTTTT.

This clone was observed a single time. This rearrangement joins TRBV21-1 to TRBJ2-2; the table's D call, TRBD2, was not checked against the DNA. TRBV21-1 corresponds to a pseudogene. This CDR3 region has 18 residues. CDR3 loop: CASRLAGGSWFCTGELFF. Written as DNA, the CDR3 is TGTGCCAGCAGACTAGCGGGGGGTTCTTGGTTCTGCACCGGGGAGCTGTTTTTT.

The chain combines TRBV30 with TRBJ1-2; a weak D match, TRBD1 (5 bases). Trimming cost V 2 bases and J 3 bases, with 10 bases left between them. CDR1 and CDR2 (germline): GTSNPN, SVGIG (reference sequence). The CDR3 is 13 amino acids. This CDR3 reads CAWSLGDDYGYTF. The CDR3 nucleotides read TGTGCCTGGAGTCTAGGGGATGACTATGGCTACACCTTC.

The V and J genes are TRBV6-6 and TRBJ2-3; no clear D. In germline, CDR1 is MNHNY, CDR2 SVGAGI (reference sequence). The V gene lost 6 bases and the J gene lost 4 bases, with 11 bases spanning the gap. This CDR3 is 13 amino acids long. The CDR3: CASRNSGADTQYF. The DNA for the CDR3 is TGTGCCAGCAGGAACAGTGGCGCAGATACGCAGTATTTT.

V usage is TRBV4-1 and J usage is TRBJ1-3, with a weak D call TRBD1 (6 bases). The CDR3 runs 18 residues. Germline lookup yields CDR1 MGHRA and CDR2 YSYEKL. Trimming removed 0 bases at V and 1 base at J, with 16 bases between. The CDR3 DNA is TGCGCCAGCAGCCAAGACACGTTAGCGGGGGCGTCTGGAAACACCATATATTTT. Its translation is CASSQDTLAGASGNTIYF.

The V and J genes are TRBV5-1 and TRBJ1-5; D is unresolved. Trimming took 1 base from V and 3 from J, leaving 8 bases between them. This CDR3 has 14 amino acids. CDR1 and CDR2 from the germline V gene are SGHRS and YFSETQ. CDR3 in DNA: TGCGCCAGCAGCTTGTATGGCCTCAATCAGCCCCAGCATTTT. It translates to CASSLYGLNQPQHF.

The genes are TRBV5-8 and TRBJ1-2; D not certain. V lost 3 bases and J lost 4, with 16 bases in between. Germline V gives CDR1 SGHTS, CDR2 YDEGEE. There are 15 residues in the CDR3. CDR3 protein: CASSWAIRRSYGYTF. The CDR3 nucleotides are TGTGCCAGCAGCTGGGCGATCCGCCGTTCCTATGGCTACACCTTC.

The DNA of the CDR3 is TGTGCCAGCAGTGATTTAGGGGTGTTCAAGCCCCAGCATTTT. Protein sequence: CASSDLGVFKPQHF. The chain couples TRBV2 to TRBJ1-5; D is possibly TRBD1 (5 bases). Trimming took off 3 bases at V and 8 bases at J, with 14 bases between the two ends. This CDR3 is 14 amino acids long. Germline V gene sequence: CDR1 SNHLY, CDR2 FYNNEI. The complete variable domain, with remaining parts taken from reference TRBV2 and TRBJ1-5, reads EPEVTQTPSHQVTQMGQEVILRCVPISNHLYFYWYRQILGQKVEFLVSFYNNEISEKSEIFDDQFSVERPDGSNFTLKIRSTKLEDSAMYFCASSDLGVFKPQHFGDGTRLSIL.

This chain uses TRBV29-1 with TRBJ2-3, with 8 bases lining up with TRBD2. The CDR3 sequence is 14 residues long. Germline V CDR1 and CDR2: SQVTM, ANQGSEA. The V gene end was trimmed by 4 bases and the J gene end by 3 bases; junction bases not matched to a gene: 6. The DNA for the CDR3 is TGCAGCGTTGGGAGCGGGGGCAATACAGATACGCAGTATTTT. Amino acids: CSVGSGGNTDTQYF.

The chain joins TRBV7-3 to TRBJ1-1; D gene unclear. Per the germline V gene, CDR1 is SGHTA and CDR2 is FQGTGA. This CDR3 is 15 amino acids long. Trimming stripped 1 base from V and 4 bases from J, with 13 bases between. The CDR3 spells CASSLSGNGGTEAFF. Here the CDR3 DNA reads TGTGCCAGCAGCTTAAGTGGAAATGGAGGCACTGAAGCTTTCTTT.

J is TRBJ1-1 and V is TRBV27, with 9 bases aligning to TRBD1. In germline, CDR1 is MNHEY, CDR2 SMNVEV (reference sequence). V dropped 5 bases and J dropped 0; count of bases not matched to a gene: 7. The CDR3 is made up of 16 amino acids. CDR3 amino acids: CASSLQTGGVNTEAFF. The DNA of the CDR3 is TGTGCCAGCAGTCTCCAGACAGGGGGGGTGAACACTGAAGCTTTCTTT.

A single count supports this clone. The rearrangement joins TRBV4-1 to TRBJ1-1; 8 nucleotides agree with TRBD1. V lost 0 bases and J lost 5; bases outside the gene matches: 8. The CDR3 is 16 residues long. The V gene's germline CDR1 is MGHRA and CDR2 YSYEKL. CDR3 loop: CASSQEHRGAKTEAFF. In DNA, the CDR3 is TGCGCCAGCAGCCAAGAACACAGGGGGGCAAAGACTGAAGCTTTCTTT.

This sequence joins TRBV5-1 and TRBJ2-1; 9 bases match TRBD1. The CDR3 extends over 15 amino acids. Germline values: CDR1 SGHRS, CDR2 YFSETQ. J lost 13 bases, V lost 0 bases, and 11 bases had no gene match. The CDR3 protein is CASSLADLDRGKQFF. As DNA, the CDR3 is TGCGCCAGCAGCTTGGCCGATCTCGACAGGGGGAAACAGTTCTTC.

This clone has only a few counts. This sequence joins TRBV6-1 and TRBJ1-1; D is ambiguous. Germline V gene lookup returns CDR1 MNHNS and CDR2 SASEGT. Trimming stripped 6 bases from V and 8 bases from J, with 13 bases between. This CDR3 is 12 amino acids long. CDR3 residues: CASSILSKEAFF. Written as DNA, the CDR3 is TGTGCCAGCAGCATACTATCTAAGGAAGCTTTCTTT.

The J gene is TRBJ2-1, the V gene TRBV9; D remains ambiguous. Trimming took 3 bases from V and 4 from J, leaving 8 bases between them. In germline, CDR1 is SGDLS, CDR2 YYNGEE. The CDR3 is made up of 13 amino acids. CDR3 amino acids: CASSAPLYNEQFF. CDR3 DNA sequence: TGTGCCAGCAGCGCCCCTTTATACAATGAGCAGTTCTTC.

The rearrangement joins TRBV27 to TRBJ2-3; D might be TRBD1 (6 bases). Germline CDR1 MNHEY, CDR2 SMNVEV (reference sequence). Trimming shortened V by 1 base and J by 2 bases, and 13 bases separated the two germline ends. This CDR3 region has 16 residues. The CDR3 DNA reads TGTGCCAGCAGTTTATGGGCAGGGGCCGTCACAGATACGCAGTATTTT. Translating it yields CASSLWAGAVTDTQYF.

The chain uses TRBV13 and TRBJ2-1, with 11 bases aligning to TRBD2. CDR3 length: 17 residues. V dropped 2 bases and J dropped 2; count of bases not matched to a gene: 5. Germline CDR1 is PRHDT and CDR2 is FYEKMQ (reference sequence). In DNA, the CDR3 is TGTGCCAGCAGCTTAACACGACTAGCGGGGACCTACAATGAGCAGTTCTTC. It yields the protein CASSLTRLAGTYNEQFF.